The T cell receptor (beta chain) described here comes from a study of blood T cell repertoires in COVID-19. Study-level background: The analysed material was cDNA or gDNA that came from T cells, B-cell-depleted T cells, or PBMCs.

Germline values: CDR1 MDHEN, CDR2 SYDVKM. V lost 4 bases, J lost 7 bases, and 13 bases stayed unmatched. The CDR3 spans 17 residues. Repertoires were generated with immunoSEQ multiplex PCR, while TCRdb's copy carries only in-frame clones and drops some. The sample contains some 220,000 clones, about 85% of which appear only once. This TCR was sampled from a man between 50 and 59 years old who had recovered from COVID-19. The chain combines TRBV28 with TRBJ2-1, with 10 bases fitting TRBD2. Sequencing input: peripheral blood. CDR3 sequence (DNA): TGTGCCAGCAGTTCGAGGGGGAGCGGGAGGGCCGGGAATGAGCAGTTCTTC. Translating it yields CASSSRGSGRAGNEQFF.